A single sample is the source of the 10 T cell receptor beta chains below, sequenced in a study of T cells in Graves' hyperthyroidism and ophthalmopathy. The TCR beta CDR3 regions underwent amplification using RNA transcripts as the source. The TCR CDR3 was amplified in a first-round RT-PCR using the HTBI primer set. TCRdb used MiXCR to reprocess the multiplex PCR reads, holding one entry per CDR3 protein. The table shows hundreds of thousands of distinct CDR3 sequences, with approximately 15% occurring only once. The sequenced material came from blood. Every receptor here comes from a woman in her 30s with Graves' hyperthyroidism.

This clonotype occurred many times. The genes are TRBV6-4 and TRBJ2-5; D remains ambiguous. V was cut by 0 bases and J by 4 bases, with 15 bases left in between. The CDR3 runs 16 residues. CDR1 is MRHNA and CDR2 is SNTAGT in the germline V gene. Here the CDR3 DNA reads TGTGCCAGCAGTGACTCGAGCTTAGGTCTATTAGAGACCCAGTACTTC. Its protein product is CASSDSSLGLLETQYF.

This clonotype was counted at least ten times. The gene calls are TRBV20-1 and TRBJ1-5; TRBD1 is a possible D gene (5 bases). Germline loops: CDR1 DFQATT, CDR2 SNEGSKA (reference sequence). CDR3 length: 14 amino acids. V was trimmed by 1 base and J by 3 bases, leaving 10 bases between them. In nucleotides, the CDR3 is TGCAGTGCTAGAGTGGGAGGGGTCAATCAGCCCCAGCATTTT. This translates into CSARVGGVNQPQHF.

The chain carries TRBV20-1 and TRBJ2-3; D remains unclear. V lost 6 bases and J lost 6, with 13 bases in between. This CDR3 region has 12 residues. Germline V gene data show CDR1 as DFQATT and CDR2 as SNEGSKA (reference sequence). CDR3 in DNA: TGCAGTGCCCTGGGCCTCCCGGATACGCAGTATTTT. Translating gives CSALGLPDTQYF.

The chain links TRBV27 to TRBJ2-7, with 7 bases aligning to TRBD1. Germline-derived CDR1 and CDR2 are MNHEY and SMNVEV (reference sequence). The CDR3 has 15 amino acids. V gave up 10 bases and J gave up 2 bases; unmatched junction bases: 14. DNA for the CDR3: TGTGCCACAAGCCCCCGACAGGGAAAGCCCTACGAGCAGTACTTC. Its protein is CATSPRQGKPYEQYF.

Here the CDR3 DNA reads TGTGCCACCAGTGACCCAAGGGGGTTCAGACCCTACGAGCAGTACTTC. Its translation is CATSDPRGFRPYEQYF. The V and J genes are TRBV24-1 and TRBJ2-7; D may be TRBD1 (6 bases). CDR1 is KGHDR, CDR2 SFDVKD, per germline. Between the trimmed V and J ends, which lost 4 bases and 2 bases, there was a span of 17 bases. The CDR3 is 16 amino acids.

In its sample, this clonotype was seen many times. This chain uses TRBV3-1 with TRBJ2-3; D is unclear. The CDR3 contains 14 residues. The germline gives CDR1 LGHDT, CDR2 YNNKEL (reference sequence). Trimming pared 0 bases from V and 2 bases from J, leaving 6 bases between. Here the CDR3 DNA reads TGTGCCAGCAGCCAAGACGACCCCACAGATACGCAGTATTTT. Translation gives CASSQDDPTDTQYF.

At least ten counts were recorded for this clonotype. The chain carries TRBV3-1 and TRBJ2-5, with 9 bases aligning to TRBD2. The CDR3 is 17 amino acids. Looked up from germline, CDR1 is LGHDT and CDR2 is YNNKEL (reference sequence). With V trimmed by 4 bases and J by 4 bases, 13 bases remained unmatched. The CDR3 loop reads CASSPYGAGGPLETQYF. In DNA, the CDR3 is TGTGCCAGCAGCCCTTATGGTGCGGGAGGGCCATTAGAGACCCAGTACTTC.

This clonotype was detected many times. This chain connects TRBV28 to TRBJ1-5; a weak D match, TRBD1 (6 bases). V lost 6 bases and J lost 7, with 19 bases in between. This CDR3 region has 15 residues. Germline V CDR1 and CDR2: MDHEN, SYDVKM. CDR3 sequence reads: CASRPPAGHRQPQHF. Here the CDR3 DNA reads TGTGCCAGCAGACCTCCCGCGGGACACAGACAGCCCCAGCATTTT.

This clonotype was observed a few times. The chain has TRBV18 and TRBJ1-3; D is unclear. Germline V gene sequence: CDR1 KGHSH, CDR2 LQKENI. The V gene lost 2 bases and the J gene lost 3 bases, with 5 bases spanning the gap. The CDR3 has 13 amino acids. CDR3 sequence reads: CASSPSNGNTIYF. CDR3 nucleotides: TGTGCCAGCTCACCATCCAATGGAAACACCATATATTTT.

This clonotype has at least ten counts. The J gene is TRBJ2-1, the V gene TRBV29-1, with TRBD2 as a possible D gene (6 bases). CDR3 length: 13 residues. Germline V gene sequence: CDR1 SQVTM, CDR2 ANQGSEA. V was pared by 4 bases and J by 9 bases, with 16 bases between. The CDR3 DNA reads TGCAGCGTTGGGCCCACGGTGGAGGGTGAGCAGTTCTTC. It is translated as CSVGPTVEGEQFF.